The 27 T cell receptor beta chains reported below all come from one sample, sequenced in a study of CD8 T cells in Susac syndrome. Random hexamers primed reverse transcription of about 0.5 to 1 ug RNA. TCRdb independently ran MiXCR on the immunoSEQ multiplex PCR reads; one entry per CDR3 protein. The repertoire has about 290,000 distinct CDR3 sequences, approximately 91% of them found once; the top ten carry roughly 0.17%. Sequenced input: CD8+ T cells from PBMCs. All receptors derive from a human donor with multiple sclerosis.

This chain links TRBV30 with TRBJ1-1, with D tentatively TRBD1 (5 bases). The V end was cut by 8 bases, the J end by 1 base, with 11 bases between. This CDR3 comprises 12 residues. CDR1 is GTSNPN, CDR2 SVGIG, per germline (reference sequence). CDR3 protein: CAGDGGNTEAFF. In DNA form, the CDR3 reads TGTGCCGGTGACGGGGGGAACACTGAAGCTTTCTTT.

The rearrangement joins TRBV21-1 to TRBJ1-2; the listed D gene, TRBD1, was not tested against the DNA. TRBV21-1 is given as a pseudogene. This CDR3 has 14 amino acids. CDR3 in DNA: TGTGCCAGCAGCAAACGGCCCAATGGGGGGGGCTACACCTTC. This encodes CASSKRPNGGGYTF.

The V gene is TRBV20-1, the J gene TRBJ2-7; the D is unclear. Looked up from germline, CDR1 is DFQATT and CDR2 is SNEGSKA (reference sequence). With 0 bases removed from V and 0 bases from J, the gap between germline ends came to 12 bases. This CDR3 is 15 amino acids long. The CDR3 region is CSARDNSWFSYEQYF. The DNA for the CDR3 is TGCAGTGCTAGAGATAACTCCTGGTTCTCCTACGAGCAGTACTTC.

The chain is built from TRBV21-1 and TRBJ2-3. TRBV21-1 is designated a pseudogene. The CDR3 runs 15 residues. The CDR3 DNA is TGTGCCAGCAGCAAAGCGGGCTCTATCACAGATACGCAGTATTTT. Encoded protein: CASSKAGSITDTQYF.

This clonotype appeared once. J is TRBJ2-1 and V is TRBV5-4; D may be TRBD2 (6 bases). Germline assignment: CDR1 SGHNT and CDR2 YYREEE (reference sequence). Trimming removed 4 bases at V and 9 bases at J, with 11 bases between. This CDR3 has 12 residues. The CDR3, as DNA: TGTGCCAGCAGCCATAGCGGCCCTGAGCAGTTCTTC. Translation: CASSHSGPEQFF.

V gene TRBV6-4 combines with J gene TRBJ2-6; D is unresolved. V lost 0 bases and J 1 base, leaving 7 bases between the germline ends. CDR1 is MRHNA, CDR2 SNTAGT, per germline. The CDR3 contains 16 residues. The chain's CDR3 is CASSDSGRSGANVLTF. Written as DNA, the CDR3 is TGTGCCAGCAGTGACTCGGGCAGGTCTGGGGCCAACGTCCTGACTTTC.

The chain is built from TRBV29-1 and TRBJ2-3; D possibly matches TRBD1 or TRBD2 (5 bases each). The CDR3 has 16 residues. V gave up 7 bases and J gave up 4 bases, with 24 bases separating them. Germline lookup yields CDR1 SQVTM and CDR2 ANQGSEA. Here the CDR3 reads CSGVTVGTRTADTQYF. Written as DNA, the CDR3 is TGCAGCGGGGTAACAGTCGGGACCAGAACCGCAGATACGCAGTATTTT.

J is TRBJ2-1 and V is TRBV29-1, with a possible D match to TRBD2 (5 bases). V was clipped by 7 bases and J by 3 bases, with 10 bases between them. Germline assignment: CDR1 SQVTM and CDR2 ANQGSEA. The CDR3 covers 12 residues. CDR3 coding DNA: TGCAGCGATCTCCGGGGCTACAATGAGCAGTTCTTC. Its translation: CSDLRGYNEQFF.

The chain combines TRBV6-5 with TRBJ2-1; D not certain. The CDR3 spans 14 residues. V was shortened by 2 bases and J by 4 bases, with 9 bases between the two germline ends. The V gene's germline CDR1 is MNHEY and CDR2 SVGAGI. The CDR3 is CASSYHPAYNEQFF. In DNA, the CDR3 is TGTGCCAGCAGTTACCATCCCGCTTACAATGAGCAGTTCTTC.

The chain combines TRBV20-1 with TRBJ2-7, with 15 bases aligning to TRBD2. The CDR3 has 15 residues. V lost 5 bases to trimming and J lost 3 bases; unmatched junction nucleotides: 5. Per the germline V gene, CDR1 is DFQATT and CDR2 is SNEGSKA (reference sequence). The CDR3 sequence: CSARAGLAGGYEQYF. CDR3 in DNA: TGCAGTGCTCGAGCGGGACTAGCGGGAGGCTACGAGCAGTACTTC.

The chain joins TRBV28 to TRBJ2-1; TRBD2 is a possible D gene (6 bases). The CDR3 spans 16 residues. The V end lost 5 bases, the J end lost 4 bases, and 18 bases lay between the germline ends. In germline, CDR1 is MDHEN, CDR2 SYDVKM. The CDR3 region is CASSQGTSRYYNEQFF. As DNA, the CDR3 is TGTGCCAGCAGTCAAGGGACTTCCCGCTATTACAATGAGCAGTTCTTC.

Worth noting for this clonotype: The junction departs from germline at one end; a sequencing error may be responsible. The rearrangement joins TRBV12-3 or TRBV12-4 to TRBJ2-5; a weak D match, TRBD2 (6 bases). This CDR3 comprises 13 residues. Here the CDR3 DNA reads TGTGCCAGCAGCCACGAGGTCCGGGACTCCACGAACTTC. It yields the protein CASSHEVRDSTNF.

The chain links TRBV7-3 to TRBJ2-3, with TRBD1 as a possible D gene (5 bases). Germline V CDR1 and CDR2: SGHTA, FQGTGA. Trimming removed 1 base from V and 0 bases from J, with 17 bases in between. This CDR3 has 18 amino acids. CDR3 sequence (DNA): TGTGCCAGCAGCTTAAGAGTTACAGCAGGGTCTAGCACAGATACGCAGTATTTT. The encoded protein is CASSLRVTAGSSTDTQYF.

The genes are TRBV19 and TRBJ2-7, with D possibly matching TRBD2 (5 bases). V lost 2 bases and J 2 bases, leaving 7 bases between the germline ends. CDR3 length equals 13 residues. Germline CDR1 reads LNHDA; CDR2 reads SQIVND (reference sequence). CDR3 in DNA: TGTGCCAGTAGTATACCCGGGGCCTACGAGCAGTACTTC. As protein: CASSIPGAYEQYF. Together with reference TRBV19 and TRBJ2-7, the CDR3 gives the full variable domain: DGGITQSPKYLFRKEGQNVTLSCEQNLNHDAMYWYRQDPGQGLRLIYYSQIVNDFQKGDIAEGYSVSREKKESFPLTVTSAQKNPTAFYLCASSIPGAYEQYFGPGTRLTVT.

The chain couples TRBV18 to TRBJ1-1; D is ambiguous. In germline, CDR1 is KGHSH, CDR2 LQKENI. This CDR3 is built from 15 residues. V was shortened by 3 bases and J by 5 bases, with 16 bases between the two germline ends. This CDR3 is CASSPTGPFGTEAFF. In DNA, the CDR3 is TGTGCCAGCTCACCCACCGGCCCTTTTGGGACTGAAGCTTTCTTT.

The V gene is TRBV5-6, the J gene TRBJ2-2, with D tentatively TRBD1 or TRBD2 (5 bases each). The V and J ends lost 4 bases and 8 bases respectively, with 15 bases between them. This CDR3 has 14 residues. Germline V gives CDR1 SGHDT, CDR2 YYEEEE. The CDR3 protein is CASSPLPGPGELFF. CDR3 DNA: TGTGCCAGCAGCCCCCTGCCGGGGCCGGGGGAGCTGTTTTTT.

The chain uses TRBV30 and TRBJ2-2, with D hard to call. Trimming stripped 8 bases from V and 5 bases from J, with 9 bases between. CDR1 and CDR2 from the germline V gene are GTSNPN and SVGIG (reference sequence). The CDR3 has 11 amino acids. The CDR3 nucleotides are TGTGCCGGTACAGCGACCGGGGAGCTGTTTTTT. Protein sequence: CAGTATGELFF.

V and J are TRBV23-1 and TRBJ1-3; possibly TRBD1 for D (5 bases). TRBV23-1 is treated as an ORF (open reading frame) with a function not yet certain. CDR3 length equals 13 residues. V shed 7 bases and J shed 0 bases, with 7 bases lying between them. In DNA form, the CDR3 reads TGCGCCAGCAAGGGGTTCTCTGGAAACACCATATATTTT. It encodes CASKGFSGNTIYF.

The rearrangement joins TRBV12-3 or TRBV12-4 to TRBJ1-1; D is possibly TRBD1 (5 bases). The V end was cut by 4 bases, the J end by 7 bases, with 7 bases between. The CDR3 loop spans 11 amino acids. CDR3 sequence: CASSWGFEAFF. The CDR3 DNA reads TGTGCCAGCAGTTGGGGGTTTGAAGCTTTCTTT.

This chain joins TRBV18 and TRBJ1-6, with D perhaps TRBD1 (6 bases). The CDR3 runs 15 residues. The V gene's germline CDR1 is KGHSH and CDR2 LQKENI. Trimming cost V 6 bases and J 4 bases, with 13 bases left between them. The DNA for the CDR3 is TGTGCCAGCTCTCCGGGACACCCTTATAATTCACCCCTCCACTTT. This codes for CASSPGHPYNSPLHF.

The CDR3 spells CSARDGRMDLGDTQYF. CDR3 sequence (DNA): TGCAGTGCTAGAGATGGAAGAATGGATCTGGGAGATACGCAGTATTTT. V is TRBV20-1 and J is TRBJ2-3; D gene ambiguous. Per germline, CDR1 DFQATT and CDR2 SNEGSKA (reference sequence). The CDR3 loop spans 16 amino acids. Trimming shortened V by 0 bases and J by 5 bases, and 18 bases separated the two germline ends.

This clonotype was seen a single time. The CDR3 nucleotides read TGTGCCAGCAGCGTAGGGGGACTTACCCAAGAGACCCAGTACTTC. This sequence encodes CASSVGGLTQETQYF. V gene TRBV9 combines with J gene TRBJ2-5, with D possibly matching TRBD2 (6 bases). V was clipped by 0 bases and J by 1 base, with 10 bases between them. The CDR3 is made up of 15 amino acids. In germline, CDR1 is SGDLS, CDR2 YYNGEE.

The chain combines TRBV2 with TRBJ1-4; D is undetermined. Germline V gene data show CDR1 as SNHLY and CDR2 as FYNNEI. Trimming pared 4 bases from V and 15 bases from J, leaving 12 bases between. The CDR3 extends over 11 amino acids. The DNA of the CDR3 is TGTGCCAGCAGTGGAGATTCAGAGATGTTTTTT. It codes for CASSGDSEMFF.

The chain couples TRBV4-2 to TRBJ1-1; D may be TRBD1 (6 bases). Looked up from germline, CDR1 is LGHNA and CDR2 is YNFKEQ. This CDR3 is built from 12 residues. With 4 bases removed from V and 13 bases from J, the gap between germline ends came to 16 bases. CDR3 sequence reads: CASSLTGYQGFF. The CDR3 DNA reads as TGTGCCAGCAGCCTAACAGGGTATCAAGGTTTCTTT.

The chain is built from TRBV7-3 and TRBJ2-2; no clear D. The germline V gene has CDR1 SGHTA and CDR2 FQGTGA. With 1 base removed from V and 7 bases from J, the gap between germline ends came to 10 bases. This CDR3 spans 14 amino acids. The CDR3 loop reads CASSLNGFDGELFF. DNA of the CDR3: TGTGCCAGCAGCTTAAACGGATTCGACGGGGAGCTGTTTTTT.

CDR3 region: CASSSPGGSAQPNEQFF. The DNA for the CDR3 is TGTGCCAGTAGCTCCCCGGGGGGCTCAGCCCAGCCCAATGAGCAGTTCTTC. The rearrangement joins TRBV19 to TRBJ2-1, with TRBD2 as a possible D gene (7 bases). This CDR3 has 17 residues. V lost 6 bases and J 6 bases, leaving 24 bases between the germline ends. Germline V lookup: CDR1 LNHDA, CDR2 SQIVND (reference sequence).

The V call is TRBV5-1, the J call TRBJ2-7; 7 bases map to TRBD2. Per germline, CDR1 SGHRS and CDR2 YFSETQ. CDR3 length: 14 residues. V trimming: 7 bases; J trimming: 1 base; junction bases outside the gene matches: 8. CDR3 residues: CASRAGGTSYEQYF. The CDR3 bases are TGCGCCAGCCGAGCCGGGGGGACGTCCTACGAGCAGTACTTC.